Listed below are T cell receptor beta chains from one sample, sequenced in a study of shared clonotypes between healthy human individuals. TCRdb's table, derived via immunoSEQ multiplex PCR, lists solely in-frame clones and lacks some. The data contain hundreds of thousands of clones, 74% of them singletons. The sequenced sample consisted of memory CD4+ T cells sorted from blood. These receptors were obtained from a woman aged 25 to 45 in good health. Each CDR3 is given with its conserved first and last residue. The D gene is left open where the match is weak.

j_call | d_call | v_call | cdr3_aa
TRBJ1-4 | . | TRBV19 | CASSSSTDRDEKLFF
TRBJ2-1 | TRBD1 | TRBV29-1 | CSTGGVPNEQFF
TRBJ1-1 | . | TRBV7-6 | CASSLAGNTEAFF
TRBJ2-3 | . | TRBV5-1 | CASREGADTQYF
TRBJ2-1 | . | TRBV10-1 | CASSVKGLSYNEQFF
TRBJ1-2 | . | TRBV27 | CASSRTGYYGYTF
TRBJ2-3 | . | TRBV5-1 | CASSLGRTEDTQYF
TRBJ1-2 | . | TRBV9 | CASSVESGSYLGYTF
TRBJ1-5 | . | TRBV18 | CASSPLGSLSNQPQHF
TRBJ2-5 | TRBD1 | TRBV7-2 | CASSLGVRNRGETQYF
TRBJ1-1 | TRBD1 | TRBV7-2 | CASSLWGQGSRDTEAFF
TRBJ2-1 | . | TRBV4-1 | CASSQDYLNEQFF
TRBJ2-7 | TRBD2 | TRBV5-6 | CASSTKRGGSYEQYF
TRBJ2-5 | TRBD2 | TRBV7-8 | CASSSSGGGTQYF
TRBJ1-4 | . | TRBV4-1 | CASSPTLYGGEKLFF
TRBJ2-1 | TRBD2 | TRBV6-5 | CASSSLAGGGNEQFF
TRBJ2-7 | . | TRBV6-4 | CARGGSTF
TRBJ2-1 | . | TRBV27 | CASSLGGARLNEQFF
TRBJ2-4 | . | TRBV28 | CASSSQRGYIQYF
TRBJ2-1 | . | TRBV20-1 | CSASRRGEQFF
TRBJ1-1 | . | TRBV27 | CASIRGQGLRTEAFF
TRBJ2-7 | TRBD2 | TRBV29-1 | CSVLTSDSYEQYF
. | . | TRBV9 | CASSVSGYTYEQYF
TRBJ1-2 | . | TRBV30 | CAWSRTNPGGYTF
TRBJ2-1 | TRBD2 | TRBV7-3 | CASSLTSLAVSYNEQFF
TRBJ2-1 | TRBD2 | TRBV11-3 | CASSVLLAGVHEQFF
TRBJ2-2 | TRBD2 | TRBV5-4 | CASSLGGRASTGELFF
TRBJ2-7 | TRBD1 | TRBV28 | CASRLGTASSYEQYF
TRBJ2-3 | . | TRBV7-2 | CASSPLLLATDTQYF
TRBJ1-5 | TRBD1 | TRBV19 | CASSTPTGDQPQHF
TRBJ2-1 | TRBD2 | TRBV5-5 | CASSLQLAGAHSEQFF
TRBJ2-5 | . | TRBV9 | CASSGGPLETQYF
TRBJ2-5 | TRBD1 | TRBV28 | CASTQGEETQYF
TRBJ1-5 | . | TRBV28 | CASSYIRGISNQPQHF
TRBJ2-2 | . | TRBV5-1 | CASSLGHITGELFF
TRBJ2-7 | . | TRBV28 | CASRSTNSYEQYF
TRBJ1-3 | . | TRBV25-1 | CASSDAWGNTIYF
TRBJ1-3 | . | TRBV27 | CASSFAWNAGNTIYF
TRBJ1-5 | . | TRBV19 | CASIPTGNVANQPQHF
TRBJ2-5 | TRBD1 | TRBV5-4 | CASSPSSGTGDQETQYF
TRBJ2-7 | TRBD1 | TRBV11-2 | CASSSAGTGAYEQYF
TRBJ1-2 | . | TRBV9 | CASSVSGSSYGYTF
TRBJ2-3 | . | TRBV4-1 | CASSQTLVGSTDTQYF
TRBJ2-5 | TRBD2 | TRBV28 | CASRGGSSGQETQYF
TRBJ2-7 | TRBD2 | TRBV27 | CASSPGRVGGALRSF
TRBJ2-3 | TRBD1 | TRBV25-1 | CASSGDRHGGYTQYF
TRBJ2-7 | TRBD2 | TRBV10-3 | CATTGTSFYEQYF
TRBJ1-3 | . | TRBV2 | CASSVRTSGNTIYF
TRBJ1-5 | . | TRBV28 | CASSSPVGPHQPQHF
TRBJ2-3 | . | TRBV7-8 | CASSLVSTDTQYF
TRBJ1-5 | TRBD1 | TRBV19 | CASTQGNQPQHF
TRBJ1-1 | . | TRBV21-1 | CASSPVAGNTEAFF
TRBJ1-5 | . | TRBV28 | CASSSTGLQPQHF